This TCR beta chain is drawn from a study of cytomegalovirus exposure and HLA in healthy donors. The study's findings and limits: Earlier analysis yielded a pattern in which most TCR beta V segments were productive about 90% or about 30% of the time. TRBV6-2, TRBV6-3 and other indistinguishable V segments were excluded. A later analysis showed TCR association rates differing by HLA locus, peaking at DRB1 and lowest at HLA-C.

The PCR ran on 60 Vbeta and 13 Jbeta primers. In the original analysis: Later, an analysis found tens of millions of unique TCR beta chains, and roughly 9.9 million of these were shared. Produced via immunoSEQ multiplex PCR; TCRdb's table is partial and in-frame only. V and J calls plus clone size are reproduced from that table; the DNA served to infer D and trimming. The table includes roughly 150,000 clones, about 81% detected once. Comments on this clone: Its antigen is unknown.

V was clipped by 4 bases and J by 3 bases; unmatched bases: 3. The CDR3 spans 14 residues. Germline CDR1 SGHRS, CDR2 YFSETQ. This receptor was taken from a woman younger than 30 in good health and CMV-seronegative. V and J are TRBV5-1 and TRBJ2-3, with TRBD1 matching 9 bases. Material for sequencing was PBMCs. The CDR3 DNA follows: TGCGCCAGCAGCCAAGACAGGGGGACAGATACGCAGTATTTT. The encoded protein is CASSQDRGTDTQYF.